A single sample is the source of the 12 T cell receptor beta chains below, sequenced in a study of T-cell memory formation after mild COVID-19. TCRdb re-analysed the 5' RACE reads in MiXCR, keeping a single row per CDR3 protein. In the table there are some 410,000 distinct CDR3 sequences, roughly a quarter of which are singletons. The source material was PBMCs or a T cell subset sorted from them (not recorded which). Source of these receptors: an adult woman who had mild COVID-19 (a few samples of this study predate the infection). Cell type and time point are not known.

The chain joins TRBV6-6 to TRBJ2-7; tentatively, D is TRBD2 (6 bases). The CDR3 loop spans 15 amino acids. The V end lost 6 bases, the J end lost 2 bases, and 17 bases lay between the germline ends. CDR1 and CDR2 (germline): MNHNY, SVGAGI (reference sequence). CDR3 nucleotides: TGTGCCAGCAGCTCCCGACTAGGCGAAACCTACGAGCAGTACTTC. This gives the protein CASSSRLGETYEQYF.

The V and J genes are TRBV7-9 and TRBJ2-1; no firm D call. Germline CDR1 and CDR2: SEHNR and FQNEAQ (reference sequence). Trimming took off 3 bases at V and 10 bases at J, with 10 bases between the two ends. The CDR3 totals 12 residues. CDR3 region: CASSFSLGEQFF. DNA for the CDR3: TGTGCCAGCAGCTTCTCTTTGGGGGAGCAGTTCTTC.

This clonotype was seen a handful of times. This rearrangement joins TRBV20-1 to TRBJ2-5; TRBD1 aligns across 7 bases. Germline V gene lookup returns CDR1 DFQATT and CDR2 SNEGSKA (reference sequence). V was clipped by 6 bases and J by 3 bases; unmatched bases: 10. The CDR3 runs to 14 residues. CDR3 loop: CSALRGNGEETQYF. CDR3 in DNA: TGCAGTGCGCTCAGGGGGAACGGCGAAGAGACCCAGTACTTC.

The V call is TRBV19, the J call TRBJ2-2; TRBD2 matches at 9 bases. The CDR3 extends over 15 amino acids. Trimming at V came to 3 bases and at J to 7 bases, leaving 6 bases not matched to a gene. Per the germline V gene, CDR1 is LNHDA and CDR2 is SQIVND (reference sequence). This chain's CDR3 is CASSILAGDVGELFF. The CDR3 DNA is TGTGCCAGTAGTATCTTAGCGGGAGACGTCGGGGAGCTGTTTTTT.

The chain couples TRBV24-1 to TRBJ2-7, with a weak D call TRBD1 (5 bases). Germline CDR1 and CDR2: KGHDR and SFDVKD. There are 12 residues in the CDR3. Trimming left V 6 bases short and J 3 bases short, with 8 bases between. In DNA form, the CDR3 reads TGTGCCACCAGTCCGACAGTCTACGAGCAGTACTTC. Protein product: CATSPTVYEQYF.

This clonotype was found many times. The V call is TRBV12-3 or TRBV12-4, the J call TRBJ1-1; D perhaps matches TRBD1 (6 bases). With 6 bases removed from V and 4 bases from J, the gap between germline ends came to 12 bases. This CDR3 region has 13 residues. The CDR3 protein is CASSQQGGTEAFF. CDR3 sequence (DNA): TGTGCCAGCAGCCAACAAGGGGGCACTGAAGCTTTCTTT.

The genes are TRBV9 and TRBJ2-5; D may correspond to TRBD1 or TRBD2 (5 bases each). CDR3 length: 16 residues. V shed 1 base and J shed 3 bases, with 16 bases lying between them. Germline CDR1 is SGDLS and CDR2 is YYNGEE. In DNA form, the CDR3 reads TGTGCCAGCAGCGTACTTGGTCGGGGACCTGAAGAGACCCAGTACTTC. Translated, it gives CASSVLGRGPEETQYF.

V and J are TRBV19 and TRBJ2-7; D possibly corresponds to TRBD2 (5 bases). The V end was cut by 1 base, the J end by 2 bases, with 9 bases between. The CDR3 is 14 amino acids. Germline V lookup: CDR1 LNHDA, CDR2 SQIVND (reference sequence). CDR3 bases: TGTGCCAGTAGTATAGGAGGGAGAGCCTACGAGCAGTACTTC. Its translation is CASSIGGRAYEQYF.

This clonotype was counted a few times. The chain has TRBV7-2 and TRBJ2-2; tentative D call: TRBD2 (5 bases). Germline V gene data show CDR1 as SGHTA and CDR2 as FQGNSA. The V gene lost 5 bases and the J gene lost 5 bases, with 12 bases spanning the gap. The CDR3 loop spans 14 amino acids. CDR3 sequence reads: CASSPVGVTGELFF. The CDR3, as DNA: TGTGCCAGCAGCCCTGTGGGAGTTACCGGGGAGCTGTTTTTT.

The chain recombines TRBV29-1 with TRBJ2-7; 11 bases align to TRBD2. With V trimmed by 6 bases and J by 2 bases, 3 bases remained unmatched. The CDR3 totals 13 residues. Germline V gene data show CDR1 as SQVTM and CDR2 as ANQGSEA. For the CDR3, the DNA is TGCAGCGTAGGGACTAGCGGTACCTACGAGCAGTACTTC. Translation: CSVGTSGTYEQYF.

This clonotype was picked up a small number of times. V gene TRBV7-6 combines with J gene TRBJ2-7, with 8 bases lining up with TRBD2. The CDR3 consists of 15 residues. Germline V gives CDR1 SGHVS, CDR2 FNYEAQ. The V segment lost 5 bases and the J segment 5 bases; nucleotides outside the gene matches: 11. The CDR3 protein is CASSVSGALGDEQYF. As DNA, the CDR3 is TGTGCCAGCAGCGTTAGCGGGGCGCTGGGGGACGAGCAGTACTTC.

The chain recombines TRBV19 with TRBJ1-6; D is possibly TRBD1 (6 bases). The germline gives CDR1 LNHDA, CDR2 SQIVND (reference sequence). This CDR3 has 16 residues. Deletions cut 7 bases from V and 11 bases from J, with 24 bases between. The CDR3 region has the DNA TGTGCCAGTACGAGGGGGACCGCTCCCGATCGGACACCCCTCCACTTT. Protein product: CASTRGTAPDRTPLHF. The full variable domain, with the rest looked up from reference TRBV19 and TRBJ1-6, is DGGITQSPKYLFRKEGQNVTLSCEQNLNHDAMYWYRQDPGQGLRLIYYSQIVNDFQKGDIAEGYSVSREKKESFPLTVTSAQKNPTAFYLCASTRGTAPDRTPLHFGNGTRLTVT.